The clone carrying this TCR beta chain was seen many times. What it binds is not known. Using quantitative 5'-RACE with molecular barcodes, the authors made TCR beta libraries. Using its own MiXCR run on the 5' RACE reads, TCRdb lists one record per CDR3 protein. The sample lists some 840,000 distinct CDR3 sequences, about 12% seen once, with 0.51% in the top ten. The sample belongs to a study of CD8 T cells in ankylosing spondylitis. General study points: A motif in TCR beta, a set of eight highly homologous variants, appeared characteristic of ankylosing spondylitis blood. Disease-linked clones displayed a CD8+ phenotype and appeared relatively rarely in peripheral blood. Significant enrichment of disease-linked clones was reportedly seen in matched ankylosing spondylitis synovial fluid.

Trimming took off 5 bases at V and 1 base at J, with 7 bases between the two ends. There are 13 residues in the CDR3. This TCR was recovered from a male donor with ankylosing spondylitis. The chain recombines TRBV12-3 or TRBV12-4 with TRBJ2-3, with D unresolved. Sequenced input: blood, either unsorted or a sorted T cell fraction (not recorded which). The DNA of the CDR3 is TGTGCCAGCAGTAAGACTCGCACAGATACGCAGTATTTT. Residues: CASSKTRTDTQYF.